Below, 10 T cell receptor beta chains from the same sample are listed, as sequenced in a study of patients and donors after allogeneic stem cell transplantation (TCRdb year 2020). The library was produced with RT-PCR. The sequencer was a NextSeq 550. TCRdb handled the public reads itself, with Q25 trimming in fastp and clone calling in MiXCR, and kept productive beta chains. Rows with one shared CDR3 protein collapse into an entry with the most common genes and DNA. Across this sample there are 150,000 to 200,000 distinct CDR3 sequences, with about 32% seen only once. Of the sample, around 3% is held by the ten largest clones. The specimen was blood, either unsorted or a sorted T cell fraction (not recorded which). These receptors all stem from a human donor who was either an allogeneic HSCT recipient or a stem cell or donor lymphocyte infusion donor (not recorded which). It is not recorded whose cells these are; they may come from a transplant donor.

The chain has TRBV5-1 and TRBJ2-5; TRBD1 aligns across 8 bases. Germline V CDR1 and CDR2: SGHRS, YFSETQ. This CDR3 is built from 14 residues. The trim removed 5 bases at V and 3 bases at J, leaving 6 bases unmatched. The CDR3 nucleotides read TGCGCCAGCAGGCCCGGGACAGGCAAAGAGACCCAGTACTTC. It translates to CASRPGTGKETQYF.

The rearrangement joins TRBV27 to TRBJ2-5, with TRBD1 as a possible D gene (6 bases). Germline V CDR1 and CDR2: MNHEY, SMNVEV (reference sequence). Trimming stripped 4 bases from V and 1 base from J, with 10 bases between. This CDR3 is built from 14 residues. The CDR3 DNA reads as TGTGCCAGCAGTTCCTACAGGGCCCAAGAGACCCAGTACTTC. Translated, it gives CASSSYRAQETQYF.

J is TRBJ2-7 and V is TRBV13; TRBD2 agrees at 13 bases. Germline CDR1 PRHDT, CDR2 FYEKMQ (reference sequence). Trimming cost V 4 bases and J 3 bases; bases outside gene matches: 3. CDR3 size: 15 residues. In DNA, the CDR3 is TGTGCCAGCAGCTCCGGGACTAGCGGGGTCTACGAGCAGTACTTC. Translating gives CASSSGTSGVYEQYF.

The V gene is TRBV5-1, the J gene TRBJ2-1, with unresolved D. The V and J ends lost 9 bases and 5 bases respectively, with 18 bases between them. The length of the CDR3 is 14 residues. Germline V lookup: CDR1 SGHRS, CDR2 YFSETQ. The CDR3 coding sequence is TGCGCCACCACGCGAGGAGAGTCCCACAATGAGCAGTTCTTC. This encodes CATTRGESHNEQFF.

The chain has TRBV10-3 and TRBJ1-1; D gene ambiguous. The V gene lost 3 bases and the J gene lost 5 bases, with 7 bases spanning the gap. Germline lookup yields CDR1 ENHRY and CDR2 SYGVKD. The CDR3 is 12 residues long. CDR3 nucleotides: TGTGCCATCAGTGATTGGGGAACTGAAGCTTTCTTT. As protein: CAISDWGTEAFF.

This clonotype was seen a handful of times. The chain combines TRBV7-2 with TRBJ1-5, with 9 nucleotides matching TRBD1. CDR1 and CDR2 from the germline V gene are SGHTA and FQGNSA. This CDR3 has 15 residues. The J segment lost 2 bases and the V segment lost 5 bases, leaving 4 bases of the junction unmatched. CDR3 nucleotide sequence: TGTGCCAGCAGCATGGGACAGGGCGGCAATCAGCCCCAGCATTTT. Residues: CASSMGQGGNQPQHF.

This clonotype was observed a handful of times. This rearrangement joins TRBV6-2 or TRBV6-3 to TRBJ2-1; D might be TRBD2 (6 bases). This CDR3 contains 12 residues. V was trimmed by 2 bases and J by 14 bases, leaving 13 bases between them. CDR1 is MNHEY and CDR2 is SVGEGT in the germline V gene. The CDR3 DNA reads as TGTGCCAGCAGTTACGGGCGGGATGGGGAGTTCTTC. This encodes CASSYGRDGEFF.

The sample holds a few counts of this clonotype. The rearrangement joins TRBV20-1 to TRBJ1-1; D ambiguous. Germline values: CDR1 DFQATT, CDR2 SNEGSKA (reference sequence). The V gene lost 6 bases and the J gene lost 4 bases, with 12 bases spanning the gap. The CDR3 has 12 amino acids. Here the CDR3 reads CSAPMGSTEAFF. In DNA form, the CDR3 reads TGCAGTGCCCCGATGGGGAGCACTGAAGCTTTCTTT.

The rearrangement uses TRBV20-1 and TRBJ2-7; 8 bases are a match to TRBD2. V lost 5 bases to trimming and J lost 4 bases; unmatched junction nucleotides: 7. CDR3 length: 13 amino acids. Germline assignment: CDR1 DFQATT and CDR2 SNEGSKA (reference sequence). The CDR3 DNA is TGCAGTGCTGCTCCGGGACTAGTTTACGAGCAGTACTTC. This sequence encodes CSAAPGLVYEQYF.

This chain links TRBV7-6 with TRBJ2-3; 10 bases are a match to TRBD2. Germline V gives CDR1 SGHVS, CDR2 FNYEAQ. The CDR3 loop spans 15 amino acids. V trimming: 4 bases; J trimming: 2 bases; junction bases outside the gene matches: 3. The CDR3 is CASSSSGRATDTQYF. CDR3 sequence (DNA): TGTGCCAGCAGCTCTAGCGGGAGAGCCACAGATACGCAGTATTTT.